This T cell receptor (beta chain) was found in a study of T cell responses to AZD1222 COVID-19 vaccine. Study observations and caveats: Donors, mostly white British, included more females; clonal diversity was possibly underestimated. A rise in Spike-specific TCR breadth and depth followed two AZD1222 doses. The CD4 TCRs associated with vaccination extended across spike and predominated at 160-218 and 743-854. Nearly half of spike-specific TCRs reportedly go after variant regions that carry no mutations.

On this clone: Its antigen is unidentified.

TCRdb's table, derived via immunoSEQ multiplex PCR, lists solely in-frame clones and lacks some. The table has about 180,000 clones, 70% to 90% seen once. The CDR3 runs 15 residues. Deletions cut 2 bases from V and 3 bases from J, with 14 bases between. CDR1 is SGHRS, CDR2 YFSETQ, per germline. The specimen comprised peripheral blood, sampled on day 0 of AZD1222 vaccination. The chain joins TRBV5-1 to TRBJ1-1; no definite D call. The receptor comes from an adult in good health. In DNA form, the CDR3 reads TGCGCCAGCAGCTTCCCGCGATGCGTGGACACTGAAGCTTTCTTT. It codes for CASSFPRCVDTEAFF. The full variable domain, rest sourced from reference TRBV5-1 and TRBJ1-1, is KAGVTQTPRYLIKTRGQQVTLSCSPISGHRSVSWYQQTPGQGLQFLFEYFSETQRNKGNFPGRFSGRQFSNSRSEMNVSTLELGDSALYLCASSFPRCVDTEAFFGQGTRLTVV.